The 12 T cell receptor beta chains in this list originate from one sample, sequenced in a study of cytomegalovirus exposure and HLA in healthy donors (TCRdb year 2017). The protocol used for the library was the immunoSEQ multiplex PCR assay. Here the immuneACCESS table is served through TCRdb, limited to in-frame sequences with V and J called. Missing clones are a known gap in these copies; in checked studies unresolved V genes cover under half, and the rest lacks a known reason. In this sample the table shows fewer than 70,000 clones, roughly 96% of which occur a single time. The ten largest clones add up to 5.8% of the sample. Sequencing was carried out using PBMCs. The receptor set was obtained from a woman between 18 and 30 years old in good health and CMV-seropositive.

This rearrangement joins TRBV10-3 to TRBJ2-1; 8 positions match TRBD2. Germline-derived CDR1 and CDR2 are ENHRY and SYGVKD. The V segment lost 5 bases and the J segment 9 bases; nucleotides outside the gene matches: 12. The CDR3 length is 15 residues. Here the CDR3 DNA reads TGTGCCATCAGTAAGTTATCGGGAGGGCCTAGTGAGCAGTTCTTC. The encoded protein is CAISKLSGGPSEQFF.

The chain joins TRBV19 to TRBJ1-2; TRBD1 might be the D (5 bases). V shed 4 bases and J shed 8 bases, with 14 bases lying between them. The CDR3 spans 13 residues. Germline CDR1 and CDR2: LNHDA and SQIVND (reference sequence). Written as DNA, the CDR3 is TGTGCCAGTAGTAGTTTGGGGGGAATCGGCTACACCTTC. As protein: CASSSLGGIGYTF.

V and J are TRBV9 and TRBJ1-4; no clear D gene. Germline CDR1 is SGDLS and CDR2 is YYNGEE. V was pared by 4 bases and J by 5 bases, with 6 bases between. This CDR3 has 12 amino acids. CDR3: CASSSPNEKLFF. CDR3 DNA sequence: TGTGCCAGCAGCTCCCCGAATGAAAAACTGTTTTTT.

Remarks on this clone: Other nucleotide sequences in the sample specify the same CDR3. The chain joins TRBV7-2 to TRBJ2-2; tentatively, D is TRBD2 (5 bases). Germline V gives CDR1 SGHTA, CDR2 FQGNSA. There are 14 residues in the CDR3. Trimming cost V 2 bases and J 2 bases, with 6 bases left between them. CDR3 protein: CASSLSGNTGELFF. In DNA form, the CDR3 reads TGTGCCAGCAGCTTAAGCGGAAACACCGGGGAGCTGTTTTTT.

The chain carries TRBV28 and TRBJ2-7, with TRBD2 identical over 10 bases. This CDR3 comprises 16 residues. Germline values: CDR1 MDHEN, CDR2 SYDVKM. The trim removed 5 bases at V and 3 bases at J, leaving 10 bases unmatched. The CDR3 DNA reads as TGTGCCAGCAGTGACACCCTAGCGGGAGACCACTACGAGCAGTACTTC. This translates into CASSDTLAGDHYEQYF.

V and J are TRBV28 and TRBJ1-2; 8 nucleotides line up with TRBD1. Germline CDR1 MDHEN, CDR2 SYDVKM. Unmatched junction bases numbered 4, after V lost 6 bases and J lost 4 bases. This CDR3 is 13 amino acids long. This CDR3 reads CASRRTGLYGYTF. In DNA form, the CDR3 reads TGTGCCAGCAGACGGACAGGGCTCTATGGCTACACCTTC.

CDR3 DNA: TGTGCCAGCAGTTTAGAGGAAGCTTTCTTT. Translation gives CASSLEEAFF. The genes are TRBV28 and TRBJ1-1, with D unresolved. This CDR3 spans 10 amino acids. Germline loops: CDR1 MDHEN, CDR2 SYDVKM. Trimming left V 2 bases short and J 8 bases short, with 3 bases between. Together with reference TRBV28 and TRBJ1-1, the CDR3 gives the full variable domain: DVKVTQSSRYLVKRTGEKVFLECVQDMDHENMFWYRQDPGLGLRLIYFSYDVKMKEKGDIPEGYSVSREKKERFSLILESASTNQTSMYLCASSLEEAFFGQGTRLTVV.

The genes are TRBV7-9 and TRBJ2-6; 9 bases line up with TRBD1. V shed 5 bases and J 3 bases; nucleotides not matched to a gene: 5. Per the germline V gene, CDR1 is SEHNR and CDR2 is FQNEAQ (reference sequence). The CDR3 loop spans 16 amino acids. CDR3 nucleotides: TGTGCCAGCAGCCCGGGACAGGGAATTGGGGCCAACGTCCTGACTTTC. Translation gives CASSPGQGIGANVLTF. The variable domain in full, with the rest retrieved from reference TRBV7-9 and TRBJ2-6, is DTGVSQNPRHKITKRGQNVTFRCDPISEHNRLYWYRQTLGQGPEFLTYFQNEAQLEKSRLLSDRFSAERPKGSFSTLEIQRTEQGDSAMYLCASSPGQGIGANVLTFGAGSRLTVL.

The rearrangement uses TRBV19 and TRBJ1-1; TRBD1 is a possible D gene (6 bases). CDR3 length: 15 residues. The germline V and J ends were trimmed by 4 bases and 3 bases, with 15 bases remaining between them. CDR1 is LNHDA and CDR2 is SQIVND in the germline V gene (reference sequence). CDR3 nucleotide sequence: TGTGCCAGTAGTAGCCCAGGGGCCATTGACACTGAAGCTTTCTTT. This sequence encodes CASSSPGAIDTEAFF.

The genes are TRBV9 and TRBJ1-2; D perhaps matches TRBD1 (6 bases). The V end lost 4 bases, the J end lost 2 bases, and 12 bases lay between the germline ends. Germline-derived CDR1 and CDR2 are SGDLS and YYNGEE. The CDR3 is made up of 14 amino acids. Written as DNA, the CDR3 is TGTGCCAGCAGCTCCCTGGGGGCCAACTATGGCTACACCTTC. Translated: CASSSLGANYGYTF.

This rearrangement joins TRBV4-3 to TRBJ2-7; 7 bases are a match to TRBD1. Germline CDR1 reads LGHNA; CDR2 reads YSLEER. The CDR3 runs to 14 residues. Trimming took 5 bases from V and 4 from J; bases not matched to a gene: 8. The CDR3 DNA sequence: TGCGCCAGCAGCGCTAGACAGGGTCAATACGAGCAGTACTTC. Translation: CASSARQGQYEQYF.

The chain couples TRBV19 to TRBJ2-6, with 8 nucleotides matching TRBD1. Losses at the gene ends were 7 bases for V and 5 bases for J; bases not matched to a gene: 16. Germline V gene lookup returns CDR1 LNHDA and CDR2 SQIVND (reference sequence). This CDR3 region has 18 residues. CDR3 DNA sequence: TGTGCCAGTACCAAATCCGGGACAGGCGACCTCTGGGCCAACGTCCTGACTTTC. Its protein is CASTKSGTGDLWANVLTF.